This TCR beta chain was identified during a study of blood T cell repertoires in COVID-19. Assay used: immunoSEQ multiplex PCR; TCRdb lists only in-frame clones, some missing. Of approximately 200,000 clones listed, roughly 86% are singletons. Per germline, CDR1 SNHLY and CDR2 FYNNEI. The trim removed 6 bases at V and 4 bases at J, leaving 6 bases unmatched. The CDR3 totals 14 residues. This clone was counted a few times. The sequenced sample consisted of PBMCs or T cells enriched from blood (not recorded which). This TCR was sampled from a woman aged 25 to 39 who had recovered from COVID-19. The chain couples TRBV2 to TRBJ1-2; 9 nucleotides match TRBD1. CDR3 protein: CASRDRDRAYGYTF. The CDR3 DNA reads TGTGCCAGCAGGGACCGGGACAGGGCCTATGGCTACACCTTC.